A selection of T cell receptor beta chains follows, all from one sample in a study of CD8+CD57+ T cells in acquired aplastic anemia. One entry per CDR3 protein, called by TCRdb with MiXCR from the reads. Of roughly 220,000 distinct CDR3 sequences listed, 50% to 70% are singletons. The sequenced sample was sorted CD4+, CD8+, or CD8+CD57+ T cells (not recorded which) from PBMCs. These receptors came from a human donor with aplastic anemia. Both conserved end residues are part of each CDR3. The D gene is left open where the match is weak. Not all rows give a size; the values are once, few, many and, for expanded clones, a class.

D: -
V: TRBV7-9
J: TRBJ2-3
size: once
CDR3: CASSLPGGRHTQYF
DNA: TGTGCCAGCAGCTTACCGGGGGGCAGGCATACGCAGTATTTT

D: -
V: TRBV20-1
J: TRBJ2-7
size: -
CDR3: CSARDLVGAGLYEQYF
DNA: TGCAGTGCTAGAGATCTCGTTGGCGCAGGTCTCTACGAGCAGTACTTC

D: -
V: TRBV10-3
J: TRBJ1-2
size: -
CDR3: CAISDETTGNYGYTF
DNA: TGTGCCATCAGTGATGAGACCACGGGAAACTATGGCTACACCTTC

D: TRBD1
V: TRBV5-6
J: TRBJ1-5
size: few
CDR3: CASSGPGQILNQPQHF
DNA: TGTGCCAGCAGCGGCCCGGGACAGATTCTCAATCAGCCCCAGCATTTT

D: -
V: TRBV11-3
J: TRBJ2-3
size: many
CDR3: CASSLRFGRAGDTQYF
DNA: TGTGCCAGCAGCTTAAGGTTCGGCAGGGCCGGAGATACGCAGTATTTT

D: TRBD2
V: TRBV12-3/TRBV12-4
J: TRBJ2-7
size: -
CDR3: CASSYDWAERDGEQYF
DNA: TGTGCCAGCAGTTATGATTGGGCCGAGCGGGACGGGGAGCAGTACTTC

D: -
V: TRBV4-1
J: TRBJ2-7
size: many
CDR3: CASSQDMVLYEQYF
DNA: TGCGCCAGCAGCCAAGATATGGTATTATACGAGCAGTACTTC

D: TRBD2
V: TRBV7-2
J: TRBJ2-3
size: -
CDR3: CASSRGGSGADTQYF
DNA: TGTGCCAGCAGCCGGGGGGGGAGCGGAGCAGATACGCAGTATTTT

D: -
V: TRBV24-1
J: TRBJ2-5
size: once
CDR3: CATSDSRGQPYQETQYF
DNA: TGTGCCACCAGTGATTCCCGGGGACAACCGTACCAAGAGACCCAGTACTTC

D: TRBD1
V: TRBV10-3
J: TRBJ2-2
size: -
CDR3: CAISEPGQVHGELFF
DNA: TGTGCCATCAGTGAACCCGGACAGGTCCACGGGGAGCTGTTTTTT

D: -
V: TRBV19
J: TRBJ2-7
size: few
CDR3: CASSKGFDRTTYEQYF
DNA: TGTGCCAGTAGTAAAGGGTTCGACAGGACTACCTACGAGCAGTACTTC

D: TRBD1
V: TRBV12-3/TRBV12-4
J: TRBJ1-6
size: -
CDR3: CASSLGETIGTGLIPLHF
DNA: TGTGCCAGCAGTCTTGGGGAAACCATCGGGACAGGGTTGATACCCCTCCACTTT

D: TRBD1
V: TRBV19
J: TRBJ2-3
size: -
CDR3: CASTPRGPSTDTQYF
DNA: TGTGCCAGCACACCCAGGGGGCCTAGCACAGATACGCAGTATTTT

D: -
V: TRBV7-2
J: TRBJ2-1
size: -
CDR3: CASSLWARNEQFF
DNA: TGTGCCAGCAGCTTATGGGCCAGGAATGAGCAGTTCTTC